The source of this T cell receptor beta chain is a study of blood T cell repertoires in COVID-19. Study-wide background: COVID-19 samples from acute and convalescent phases originated in the United States, Italy and Spain. In each case, the material was cDNA or gDNA derived from T cells, B-cell-depleted T cells, or PBMCs.

This CDR3 spans 15 amino acids. The V gene's germline CDR1 is SEHNR and CDR2 FQNEAQ (reference sequence). The trim removed 1 base at V and 4 bases at J, leaving 3 bases unmatched. Per the study methods: Estimates of nucleated cell counts were drawn from the amplification of reference gene primers. Assay: immunoSEQ multiplex PCR; the TCRdb copy retains only in-frame clones and omits some. The V and J calls and clone size come from that table; D and trimming were worked out from the DNA. Of about 120,000 clones detected, 80% to 90% appear once; the ten largest clones hold approximately 15%. The chain has TRBV7-9 and TRBJ1-1, with 10 bases matching TRBD1. The receptor's source is a woman in her fifties or sixties with acute or convalescent COVID-19. The sequenced material came from peripheral blood. The CDR3 nucleotides are TGTGCCAGCAGCTTAGTTGACAGGGGGCTCACTGAAGCTTTCTTT. The encoded protein is CASSLVDRGLTEAFF.